This T cell receptor beta chain was profiled in a study of OX40 agonist ivuxolimab in advanced cancers. Study background: Those enrolled were 70% to 85% male, with a mean age of approximately 60 years and ages from roughly 23 to 80.

The method was immunoSEQ multiplex PCR; TCRdb's version includes in-frame clones alone and lacks a portion of them. The profile covers 75,000 to 90,000 clones, with 80% to 95% appearing a single time and 0.65% taken by the ten largest. Germline V gene lookup returns CDR1 MGHRA and CDR2 YSYEKL. CDR3 length equals 15 residues. V gave up 4 bases and J gave up 4 bases, with 15 bases separating them. The sample consisted of CD4+ or CD8+ T cells sorted from blood, taken in a trial of the OX40 agonist ivuxolimab. The TCR sequence derives from an adult with an advanced solid tumor such as melanoma, head and neck, liver or kidney cancer. The chain links TRBV4-1 to TRBJ2-3; D is possibly TRBD2 (6 bases). The CDR3 nucleotides are TGCGCCAGCAGCCCCGGGAGAGGGTCCGCAGATACGCAGTATTTT. As protein: CASSPGRGSADTQYF.